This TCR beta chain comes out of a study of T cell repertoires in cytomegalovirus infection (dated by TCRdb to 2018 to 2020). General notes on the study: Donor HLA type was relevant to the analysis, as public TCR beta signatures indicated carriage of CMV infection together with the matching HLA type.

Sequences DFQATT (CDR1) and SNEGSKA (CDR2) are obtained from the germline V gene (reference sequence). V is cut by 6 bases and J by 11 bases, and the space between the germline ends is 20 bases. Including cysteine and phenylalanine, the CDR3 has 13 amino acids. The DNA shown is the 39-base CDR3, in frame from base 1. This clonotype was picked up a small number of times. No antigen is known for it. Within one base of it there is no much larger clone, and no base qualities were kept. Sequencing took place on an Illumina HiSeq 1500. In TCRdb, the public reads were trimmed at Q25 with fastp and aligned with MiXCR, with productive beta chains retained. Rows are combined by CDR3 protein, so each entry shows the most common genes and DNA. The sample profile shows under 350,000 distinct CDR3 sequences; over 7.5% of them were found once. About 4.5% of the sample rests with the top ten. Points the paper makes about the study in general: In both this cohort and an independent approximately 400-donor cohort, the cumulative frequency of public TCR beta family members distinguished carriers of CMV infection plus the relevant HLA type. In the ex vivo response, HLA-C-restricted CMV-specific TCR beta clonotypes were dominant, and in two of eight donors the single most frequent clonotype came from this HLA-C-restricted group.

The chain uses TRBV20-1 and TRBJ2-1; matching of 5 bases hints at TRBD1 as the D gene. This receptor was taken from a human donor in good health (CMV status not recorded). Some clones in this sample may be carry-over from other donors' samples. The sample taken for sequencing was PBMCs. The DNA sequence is TGCAGTGCCCTGGGGCCCGCGAACCTTAAGCAGTTCTTC. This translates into CSALGPANLKQFF.